This T cell receptor (beta chain) was observed in a study of post-analysis software for immune sequencing data (dated by TCRdb to the mid-2010s). In the study overall: Relapsing-remitting, secondary progressive and progressive-relapsing multiple sclerosis were recorded as disease courses, and subtype annotation was lacking for some patients. A subset of samples was prepared in parallel using single-end sample barcoding, then pooled and co-amplified after Illumina adapter ligation. The multiple sclerosis patient repertoires were compared with approximately 11 previously published healthy control repertoires from donors aged about 6 to 26 years. Study-level results and caveats: Significantly higher frequencies in patients than in controls were found for five or six TRBV segments, including TRBV5-6, TRBV5-1 and TRBV20-1. Normalized Chao1 diversity was significantly lower in multiple sclerosis patients than controls, suggesting substantial peripheral T-cell clonal expansion. Direct clustering with F measure revealed strong co-clustering of samples prepared in the same batch, which led to a batch-effect correction. The control group was slightly older than the multiple sclerosis patient group.

The CDR3 has 14 amino acids, counting the end cysteine and phenylalanine. The only DNA kept is the CDR3, 42 bases in frame from the first base. The germline V gene (reference sequence) gives CDR1 as DFQATT and CDR2 as SNEGSKA. Clipping removes 6 bases from V and 0 bases from J, with 3 as the unmatched junction base count. The library was prepared using PCR. The data were produced on an Illumina HiSeq 2500. Unique molecular identifiers were incorporated into TCR beta cDNA libraries to reduce PCR and sequencing biases. Per 1 to 10 million input T cells, around 500,000 cDNA molecules were obtained, such that each molecule approximated one T cell. Patient libraries were prepared and sequenced with the same protocol used for the earlier healthy control dataset. Within a given batch, samples were prepared together, multiplexed and sequenced on the same HiSeq lane. As for the original processing: Raw barcoded reads were processed with MIGEC, and single-read molecular identifier groups were discarded before consensus assembly and CDR3 extraction. Clonotype tables were post-analysed with VDJtools, and diversity was normalized by down-sampling all datasets to the smallest sample size. Repertoire overlap clustering matched CDR3 amino acid but not nucleotide sequences to correct batch-related cross-sample contamination. TCRdb ran its own pipeline on the public reads, namely fastp trimming at Q25 and MiXCR clone calling, and kept in-frame beta chains. Rows merge per CDR3 protein into single entries with the most common DNA and genes. TCRdb's processing, not the study's, gives the V and J calls here. Present in this sample are approximately 770,000 distinct CDR3 sequences, roughly 46% of which were seen just once. Together, the top ten hold 4.9% of the sample.

TCR beta repertoires were profiled from peripheral blood of roughly 13 young patients with multiple sclerosis to demonstrate the VDJtools post-analysis software. The patients with multiple sclerosis were children and adolescents between about 6 and 17 years of age. In its sample, this clonotype was seen a few times. What antigen it recognizes has not been identified. No base-level quality is on record; no much larger clone is a single base apart. This chain joins TRBV20-1 to TRBJ2-3; 10 central bases correspond to TRBD2. The specimen was blood. This clonotype was obtained from a girl aged 5 to 17 with multiple sclerosis. The sequenced DNA: TGCAGTGCGCCGGGACTAGCGAGCACAGATACGCAGTATTTT. Its translation reads: CSAPGLASTDTQYF.